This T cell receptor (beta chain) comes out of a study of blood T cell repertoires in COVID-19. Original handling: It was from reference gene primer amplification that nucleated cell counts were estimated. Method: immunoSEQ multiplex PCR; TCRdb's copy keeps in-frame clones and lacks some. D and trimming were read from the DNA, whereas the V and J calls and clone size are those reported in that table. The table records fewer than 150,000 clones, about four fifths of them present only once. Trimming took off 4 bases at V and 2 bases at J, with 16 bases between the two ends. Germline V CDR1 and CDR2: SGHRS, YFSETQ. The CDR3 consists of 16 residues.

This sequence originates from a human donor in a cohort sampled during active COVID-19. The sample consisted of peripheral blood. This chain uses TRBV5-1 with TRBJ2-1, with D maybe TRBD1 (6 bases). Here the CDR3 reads CASSAHRVETYNEQFF. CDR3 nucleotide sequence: TGCGCCAGCAGCGCTCACAGGGTTGAAACCTACAATGAGCAGTTCTTC.